This is a list of T cell receptor beta chains from one sample in a study of chemoradiotherapy in HPV16-positive cancers. This table comes from immunoSEQ multiplex PCR, and its TCRdb copy is limited to in-frame clones, with some not included. The table lists approximately 12,000 clones, around 66% of them singletons. This sample was gathered from a patient who underwent chemoradiotherapy. Receptor source: a human donor with HPV-associated anogenital cancer. CDR3s include the opening cysteine and the closing phenylalanine or tryptophan.

V gene: TRBV19
CDR3 length: 12
J gene: TRBJ1-2
CDR3 protein: CASKGDNYGYTF

V gene: TRBV28
CDR3 length: 14
J gene: TRBJ1-6
CDR3 protein: CASSLSQGLTPLHF

V gene: TRBV10-3
CDR3 length: 13
J gene: TRBJ2-7
CDR3 protein: CAISVPLGREQYF

V gene: TRBV11-3
CDR3 length: 17
J gene: TRBJ2-7
CDR3 protein: CASSLDLPRPIEYEQYF

V gene: TRBV15
CDR3 length: 15
J gene: TRBJ2-3
CDR3 protein: CATSRDNSGRAGEYF

V gene: TRBV19
CDR3 length: 15
J gene: TRBJ2-3
CDR3 protein: CASSIDGGAGDTQYF

V gene: TRBV9
CDR3 length: 11
J gene: TRBJ2-7
CDR3 protein: CASSDSGEQYF

V gene: TRBV28
CDR3 length: 14
J gene: TRBJ2-7
CDR3 protein: CASRSGGLEYEQYF

V gene: TRBV27
CDR3 length: 13
J gene: TRBJ2-7
CDR3 protein: CASSWGQSYEQYF

V gene: TRBV13
CDR3 length: 12
J gene: TRBJ2-1
CDR3 protein: CASSRSGTGQFF

V gene: TRBV2
CDR3 length: 13
J gene: TRBJ2-7
CDR3 protein: CASMGQGNYEQYF

V gene: TRBV11-1
CDR3 length: 15
J gene: TRBJ1-1
CDR3 protein: CATSERRTTNTEAFF

V gene: TRBV7-3
CDR3 length: 16
J gene: TRBJ2-6
CDR3 protein: CASSQGSSSGANVLTF

V gene: TRBV10-2
CDR3 length: 15
J gene: TRBJ2-1
CDR3 protein: CASRDSPASIHEQFF

V gene: TRBV9
CDR3 length: 15
J gene: TRBJ2-3
CDR3 protein: CASSVGTVFTDTQYF

V gene: TRBV7-2
CDR3 length: 14
J gene: TRBJ1-1
CDR3 protein: CASSSPQAYTEAFF

V gene: TRBV27
CDR3 length: 14
J gene: TRBJ2-7
CDR3 protein: CASKPGQGAVEQYF

V gene: TRBV28
CDR3 length: 14
J gene: TRBJ2-2
CDR3 protein: CASSPGQGPGELFF

V gene: TRBV6-1
CDR3 length: 11
J gene: TRBJ2-7
CDR3 protein: CASSQSYEQYF

V gene: TRBV6-4
CDR3 length: 14
J gene: TRBJ2-1
CDR3 protein: CASSRGESGNEQFF

V gene: TRBV5-1
CDR3 length: 15
J gene: TRBJ2-1
CDR3 protein: CASSSSGSSYNEQFF

V gene: TRBV7-9
CDR3 length: 18
J gene: TRBJ2-7
CDR3 protein: CASSQLRGGLAGAGEQYF

V gene: TRBV5-1
CDR3 length: 15
J gene: TRBJ1-1
CDR3 protein: CASSNPGQAYSEAFF

V gene: TRBV7-3
CDR3 length: 13
J gene: TRBJ1-2
CDR3 protein: CASSPGDSYGYTF

V gene: TRBV18
CDR3 length: 15
J gene: TRBJ1-5
CDR3 protein: CASSPGTHINQPQHF

V gene: TRBV6-1
CDR3 length: 14
J gene: TRBJ1-1
CDR3 protein: CASSEAAFRQGAFF

V gene: TRBV2
CDR3 length: 12
J gene: TRBJ1-2
CDR3 protein: CATRQGNYGYTF

V gene: TRBV4-3
CDR3 length: 13
J gene: TRBJ1-2
CDR3 protein: CASSQDRGFGYTF

V gene: TRBV15
CDR3 length: 12
J gene: TRBJ1-2
CDR3 protein: CATSSDSYGYTF

V gene: TRBV25-1
CDR3 length: 14
J gene: TRBJ2-3
CDR3 protein: CASSHSEGTDTQYF

V gene: TRBV19
CDR3 length: 14
J gene: TRBJ2-1
CDR3 protein: CASLAAPPYNEQFF

V gene: TRBV9
CDR3 length: 13
J gene: TRBJ2-3
CDR3 protein: CASSVERTDTQYF

V gene: TRBV28
CDR3 length: 14
J gene: TRBJ1-5
CDR3 protein: CASSFPNSNQPQHF

V gene: TRBV18
CDR3 length: 17
J gene: TRBJ2-3
CDR3 protein: CASSRRDRPTSTDTQYF

V gene: TRBV28
CDR3 length: 16
J gene: TRBJ1-4
CDR3 protein: CASSLRGVGVNEKLFF

V gene: TRBV7-7
CDR3 length: 17
J gene: TRBJ2-2
CDR3 protein: CASSPGLAGVSAGELFF

V gene: TRBV19
CDR3 length: 12
J gene: TRBJ1-2
CDR3 protein: CAATTGYYGYTF

V gene: TRBV30
CDR3 length: 13
J gene: TRBJ1-5
CDR3 protein: CAWSGGSNQPQHF

V gene: TRBV28
CDR3 length: 17
J gene: TRBJ2-6
CDR3 protein: CASTTDSELSGANVLTF

V gene: TRBV19
CDR3 length: 14
J gene: TRBJ2-5
CDR3 protein: CASSISGDGETQYF

V gene: TRBV7-8
CDR3 length: 14
J gene: TRBJ1-5
CDR3 protein: CASRLGATNQPQHF

V gene: TRBV7-2
CDR3 length: 16
J gene: TRBJ2-3
CDR3 protein: CASSSGDRGSTDTQYF

V gene: TRBV29-1
CDR3 length: 12
J gene: TRBJ1-1
CDR3 protein: CSVVGGTPGAFF

V gene: TRBV28
CDR3 length: 12
J gene: TRBJ1-2
CDR3 protein: CASSWLGYGYTF

V gene: TRBV27
CDR3 length: 14
J gene: TRBJ1-2
CDR3 protein: CASSPSGTGAGYTF

V gene: TRBV10-3
CDR3 length: 13
J gene: TRBJ2-1
CDR3 protein: CAISLAGENEQFF

V gene: TRBV29-1
CDR3 length: 13
J gene: TRBJ2-5
CDR3 protein: CSVEVITGETQYF

V gene: TRBV6-1
CDR3 length: 12
J gene: TRBJ1-2
CDR3 protein: CASRGAYYGYTF

V gene: TRBV5-1
CDR3 length: 17
J gene: TRBJ2-2
CDR3 protein: CASKFTSGGANTGELFF

V gene: TRBV28
CDR3 length: 14
J gene: TRBJ1-1
CDR3 protein: CASRRGQLNSEAFF

V gene: TRBV29-1
CDR3 length: 15
J gene: TRBJ2-7
CDR3 protein: CSVELTGTGRNEQYF

V gene: TRBV5-1
CDR3 length: 12
J gene: TRBJ2-1
CDR3 protein: CASSPGTGEGFF

V gene: TRBV25-1
CDR3 length: 11
J gene: TRBJ2-1
CDR3 protein: CASSEHNEQFF